The clone carrying this T cell receptor beta chain was counted at least ten times. The antigen is not known. The lymph nodes were axillary draining lymph nodes from breast cancer patients. TCRdb independently ran MiXCR on the multiplex PCR reads; one entry per CDR3 protein. In the table there are about 200,000 distinct CDR3 sequences, approximately 31% of which are singletons. This sample stems from a study of breast tumors, draining lymph nodes, adjacent tissues. V lost 3 bases to trimming and J lost 6 bases; unmatched junction nucleotides: 8. Germline V CDR1 and CDR2: MGHRA, YSYEKL. This CDR3 region has 16 residues. Study-level findings and limits: Data fit most tumor T cells coming from lymph node, expanding in tumor. The lymph node origin of tumor T cells was framed as consistent with a hypothesis, not demonstrated. Tumor and nontumor repertoires were significantly more similar in luminal-like than in basal-like breast cancer.

Sample: axillary lymph node tissue. The TCR sequence derives from a female donor with breast cancer. Some clones in this sample may be carry-over from other donors' samples. This chain links TRBV4-1 with TRBJ1-4; TRBD1 aligns across 9 bases. CDR3 residues: CASSHANWDRDEKLFF. The CDR3 DNA follows: TGCGCCAGCAGCCACGCTAACTGGGACAGGGATGAAAAACTGTTTTTT.